Below, 5 T cell receptor beta chains from the same sample are listed, as sequenced in a study of T cell repertoires in cytomegalovirus infection. Each CDR3 protein is one row after TCRdb ran MiXCR on the reads. The table lists 700,000 to 950,000 distinct CDR3 sequences, less than 35% of them singletons. These receptors' targets are unknown. The sequencing here drew on cultured CD8+ T cells from PBMCs, taken from culture after CMV antigen stimulation. The receptors shown here come from a human donor in good health (CMV status not recorded). Some clones in this sample may be carry-over from other donors' samples.

The genes are TRBV27 and TRBJ1-2; possible D gene TRBD1, 5 bases. CDR1 MNHEY and CDR2 SMNVEV come from the germline V gene (reference sequence). With 0 bases removed from V and 5 bases from J, the gap between germline ends came to 10 bases. The CDR3 has 14 amino acids. The CDR3 region is CASSLSGGAYGYTF. As DNA, the CDR3 is TGTGCCAGCAGTTTATCGGGCGGGGCGTATGGCTACACCTTC.

This sequence joins TRBV6-6 and TRBJ2-1; 10 bases fit TRBD2. The CDR3 is made up of 15 amino acids. The V segment lost 5 bases and the J segment 7 bases; nucleotides outside the gene matches: 8. Germline CDR1 reads MNHNY; CDR2 reads SVGAGI (reference sequence). The CDR3 protein is CASSTGASGGNEQFF. The CDR3 DNA sequence: TGTGCCAGCAGTACCGGGGCTAGCGGGGGAAATGAGCAGTTCTTC.

This sequence joins TRBV28 and TRBJ1-2; tentative D call: TRBD1 (6 bases). The CDR3 is 15 amino acids. Germline assignment: CDR1 MDHEN and CDR2 SYDVKM. Trimming stripped 4 bases from V and 0 bases from J, with 12 bases between. The CDR3 DNA sequence: TGTGCCAGCAGTTCGCTGGACAGAACTAACTATGGCTACACCTTC. Encoded protein: CASSSLDRTNYGYTF.

Concerning this clonotype: An end of the junction does not agree with germline; a read error may underlie this. This chain links TRBV11-2 with TRBJ2-1; D not certain. CDR3 length equals 13 residues. In germline, CDR1 is SGHAT, CDR2 FQNNGV. The CDR3 spells CANSLDVAHEQFF. The CDR3 DNA is TGTGCCAACAGCTTAGATGTGGCCCATGAGCAGTTCTTC.

At least ten counts were recorded for this clonotype. CDR3 DNA: TGTGCCAGCATAGAGACTTCTTTTCCTTATGGCTACACCTTC. Protein sequence: CASIETSFPYGYTF. The chain couples TRBV7-2 to TRBJ1-2; no clear D gene. The CDR3 runs 14 residues. Germline loops: CDR1 SGHTA, CDR2 FQGNSA. Trimming removed 7 bases at V and 5 bases at J, with 17 bases between.